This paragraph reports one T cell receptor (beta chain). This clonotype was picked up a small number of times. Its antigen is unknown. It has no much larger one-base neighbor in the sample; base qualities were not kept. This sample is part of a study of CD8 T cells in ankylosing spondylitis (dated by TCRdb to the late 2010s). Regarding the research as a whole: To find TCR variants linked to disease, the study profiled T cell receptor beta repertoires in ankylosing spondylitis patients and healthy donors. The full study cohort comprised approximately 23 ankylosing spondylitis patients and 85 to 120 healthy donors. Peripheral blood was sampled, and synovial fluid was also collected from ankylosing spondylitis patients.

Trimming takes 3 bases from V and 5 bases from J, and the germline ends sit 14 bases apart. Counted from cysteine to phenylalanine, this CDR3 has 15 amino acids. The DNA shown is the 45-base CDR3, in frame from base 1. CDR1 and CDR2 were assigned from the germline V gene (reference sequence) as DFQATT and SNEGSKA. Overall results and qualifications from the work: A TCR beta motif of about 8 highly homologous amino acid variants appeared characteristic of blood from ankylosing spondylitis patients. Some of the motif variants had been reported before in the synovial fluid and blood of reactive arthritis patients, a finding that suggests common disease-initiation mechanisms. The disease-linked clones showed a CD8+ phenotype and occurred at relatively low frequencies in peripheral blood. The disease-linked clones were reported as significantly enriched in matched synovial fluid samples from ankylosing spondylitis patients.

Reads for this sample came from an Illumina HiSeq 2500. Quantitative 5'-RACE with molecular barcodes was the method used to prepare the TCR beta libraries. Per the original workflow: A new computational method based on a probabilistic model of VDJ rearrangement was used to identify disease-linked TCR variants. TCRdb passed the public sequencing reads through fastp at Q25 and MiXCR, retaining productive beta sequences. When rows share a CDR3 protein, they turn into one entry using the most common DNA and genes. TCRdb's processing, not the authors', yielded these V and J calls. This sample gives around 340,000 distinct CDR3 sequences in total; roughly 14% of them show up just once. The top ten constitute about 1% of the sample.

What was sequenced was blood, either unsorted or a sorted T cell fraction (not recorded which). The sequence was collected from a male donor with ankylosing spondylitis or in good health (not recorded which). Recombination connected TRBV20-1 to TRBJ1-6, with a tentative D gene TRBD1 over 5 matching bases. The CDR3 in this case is CSASPRESDNSPLHF. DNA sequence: TGCAGTGCTAGTCCCAGGGAATCAGATAATTCACCCCTCCACTTT.